These 24 T cell receptor beta chains came from one sample sequenced in a study of blood T cells in healthy people across ages. The use of a sample-barcoded 5' primer and a J-beta primer mix characterized a second PCR of about 7 to 12 cycles. MiXCR, applied by TCRdb to the 5' RACE reads, yields one record per CDR3 protein. Of 700,000 to 850,000 distinct CDR3 sequences in the sample, roughly 35% are singletons; the top ten hold under 15%. The sequenced sample was blood. These receptors came from a man between 18 and 35 years old in good health.

In its sample, this clonotype was seen a few times. The chain joins TRBV2 to TRBJ1-4, with a weak D call TRBD1 (5 bases). The CDR3 is 14 amino acids. Per germline, CDR1 SNHLY and CDR2 FYNNEI. Deletions cut 7 bases from V and 8 bases from J, with 17 bases between. Written as DNA, the CDR3 is TGTGCCAGCACCAGGGCCCGGGGCCGAGAAAAACTGTTTTTT. As protein: CASTRARGREKLFF.

The count of this clonotype is one. The chain uses TRBV10-1 and TRBJ2-1; 8 bases fit TRBD1. CDR1 and CDR2 from the germline V gene are WNHNN and SYGVQD (reference sequence). Unmatched junction bases numbered 9, after V lost 6 bases and J lost 8 bases. This CDR3 comprises 14 residues. CDR3 in amino acids: CASRMDRAGDEQFF. The CDR3 nucleotides read TGCGCCAGCAGGATGGACAGGGCTGGGGATGAGCAGTTCTTC.

The chain couples TRBV4-1 to TRBJ1-2; D is unresolved. From germline, CDR1 is MGHRA and CDR2 YSYEKL. The CDR3 has 13 residues. Trimming removed 0 bases at V and 6 bases at J, with 8 bases between. The CDR3 DNA sequence: TGCGCCAGCAGCCAAGATAGCCGGGATGGCTACACCTTC. Amino acids: CASSQDSRDGYTF.

The chain recombines TRBV5-1 with TRBJ2-6, with 9 positions matching TRBD1. Germline lookup yields CDR1 SGHRS and CDR2 YFSETQ. The V and J ends lost 4 bases and 2 bases, in that order; junction bases with no gene match: 10. The CDR3 runs to 18 residues. CDR3 sequence (DNA): TGCGCCAGCAGCCCTAGACGGGACAGGGTAGCTGGGGCCAACGTCCTGACTTTC. This sequence encodes CASSPRRDRVAGANVLTF.

The chain is built from TRBV3-1 and TRBJ2-1; 9 bases line up with TRBD1. CDR3 length: 14 amino acids. Germline trimming cut 5 bases from V and 10 bases from J; bases unmatched to any gene: 9. Germline CDR1 and CDR2: LGHDT and YNNKEL (reference sequence). CDR3 sequence: CASSETGGYWEQFF. Written as DNA, the CDR3 is TGTGCCAGCAGCGAGACAGGGGGGTACTGGGAGCAGTTCTTC.

This chain joins TRBV27 and TRBJ1-6; D gene unclear. Germline V gene data show CDR1 as MNHEY and CDR2 as SMNVEV (reference sequence). This CDR3 is built from 15 residues. V lost 6 bases and J 0 bases, leaving 9 bases between the germline ends. CDR3 DNA: TGTGCCAGCAGCCCAGGCGCCTCCTATAATTCACCCCTCCACTTT. Protein: CASSPGASYNSPLHF.

The rearrangement links TRBV6-5 to TRBJ2-5; D is unclear. This CDR3 is 13 amino acids long. V was trimmed by 11 bases and J by 0 bases, leaving 13 bases between them. Germline CDR1 and CDR2: MNHEY and SVGAGI. The CDR3 DNA is TGTGCCCGGAAGCATGGTAACCAAGAGACCCAGTACTTC. The encoded protein is CARKHGNQETQYF.

With regard to this clonotype: One base away lies a much larger clone, so this may be a sequencing read error. V gene TRBV14 combines with J gene TRBJ2-1, with D uncertain. The CDR3 spans 13 residues. Germline values: CDR1 SGHDN, CDR2 FVKESK. The CDR3 spells CAGSQQFHNEQFF. The CDR3 DNA reads as TGTGCCGGCAGCCAGCAGTTCCACAATGAGCAGTTCTTC.

The chain uses TRBV7-2 and TRBJ2-1; TRBD2 agrees at 7 bases. The J call is in doubt because the DNA end fits TRBJ2-7 better. The germline CDR1 and CDR2 sequences are SGHTA and FQGNSA. This CDR3 has 17 residues. CDR3 protein: CASSSRGSGDPYNEQYF. In nucleotides, the CDR3 is TGTGCCAGCAGCTCCCGGGGGAGCGGGGATCCCTACAATGAGCAGTACTTC.

This clonotype was recorded a few times. The chain recombines TRBV5-1 with TRBJ1-3; D gene unclear. This CDR3 comprises 14 residues. Germline V lookup: CDR1 SGHRS, CDR2 YFSETQ. V was cut by 1 base and J by 4 bases, with 9 bases left in between. The DNA of the CDR3 is TGCGCCAGCAGCTTGTCCAATTTCGGAAACACCATATATTTT. Protein product: CASSLSNFGNTIYF.

The table lists this clonotype with a few counts. V gene TRBV7-3 combines with J gene TRBJ2-1; 14 bases line up with TRBD2. CDR1 is SGHTA, CDR2 FQGTGA, per germline. The CDR3 has 16 residues. V shed 5 bases, J shed 6 bases, and the junction held 6 bases outside the gene matches. CDR3 nucleotide sequence: TGTGCCAGCAGCGCTCGACTAGCGGGGGGGCGCAATGAGCAGTTCTTC. Translated, it gives CASSARLAGGRNEQFF.

This clonotype came up many times. V is TRBV12-3 or TRBV12-4 and J is TRBJ1-3, with D hard to call. V lost 5 bases, J lost 2 bases, and 10 bases lay in between. This CDR3 contains 14 residues. CDR3 DNA: TGTGCCAGCAGTCGCCTCTTCGCTGGAAACACCATATATTTT. Encoded protein: CASSRLFAGNTIYF.

This clonotype was found a few times. J is TRBJ2-1 and V is TRBV5-1; 9 nucleotides line up with TRBD2. The DNA end is a closer match to TRBJ2-7, so the J assignment may be wrong. CDR1 and CDR2 (germline): SGHRS, YFSETQ. This CDR3 region has 14 residues. The chain's CDR3 is CASSLSGGYNEQYF. The DNA of the CDR3 is TGCGCCAGCAGCCTTAGCGGGGGCTACAATGAGCAGTACTTC.

This chain links TRBV7-2 with TRBJ1-5; D not resolved. The CDR3 has 17 residues. Trimming took 1 base from V and 6 from J, leaving 19 bases between them. Germline V gene sequence: CDR1 SGHTA, CDR2 FQGNSA. The CDR3 coding sequence is TGTGCCAGCAGCTTAGTTGGTTCACAGTTTAGTAGTCAGCCCCAGCATTTT. This codes for CASSLVGSQFSSQPQHF.

Comment on this clonotype: A much larger clone lies a single base off, so this may be a read error. The rearrangement uses TRBV4-3 and TRBJ2-5, with TRBD2 matching 9 bases. The J call may not be correct, given that the DNA end is closer to TRBJ2-7. The CDR3 loop spans 16 amino acids. The germline V gene encodes CDR1 LGHNA and CDR2 YSLEER. The CDR3 bases are TGCGCCAGCAGCCGAGATCAGGTAGCGGGGGATTACGAGCAGTACTTC. It yields the protein CASSRDQVAGDYEQYF.

This clonotype appeared once. The CDR3 DNA follows: TGCAGTGCCGAGGGCGGGGTATCCTCCTACGAGCAGTTCTTC. Translated: CSAEGGVSSYEQFF. The genes are TRBV20-1 and TRBJ2-7; D is possibly TRBD2 (6 bases). The J call may be faulty, since TRBJ2-1 better matches the DNA end. This CDR3 region has 14 residues. Germline V gene lookup returns CDR1 DFQATT and CDR2 SNEGSKA (reference sequence).

There are many counts of this clonotype. V usage is TRBV5-1 and J usage is TRBJ1-1; D remains unclear. The CDR3 length is 15 residues. Trimming removed 0 bases from V and 2 bases from J, with 11 bases in between. From germline, CDR1 is SGHRS and CDR2 YFSETQ. CDR3: CASSLEGFPNTEAFF. The CDR3 DNA reads TGCGCCAGCAGCTTGGAAGGATTCCCAAACACTGAAGCTTTCTTT.

This chain uses TRBV27 with TRBJ1-2; 10 nucleotides line up with TRBD1. After removal of 2 bases from V and 7 bases from J, the junction contained 4 bases not matched to a gene. In germline, CDR1 is MNHEY, CDR2 SMNVEV (reference sequence). The CDR3 has 14 residues. The CDR3 bases are TGTGCCAGCAGTTTACAGGGACAGGGGTCTGGCTACACCTTC. Translating it yields CASSLQGQGSGYTF.

The V gene is TRBV11-1, the J gene TRBJ2-2; 9 nucleotides align to TRBD1. The CDR3 length is 14 residues. Germline assignment: CDR1 SGHAT and CDR2 FQDESV (reference sequence). Trimming at V came to 4 bases and at J to 6 bases, leaving 3 bases not matched to a gene. CDR3 region: CASSWDREAGELFF. Here the CDR3 DNA reads TGTGCCAGCAGCTGGGACAGGGAAGCCGGGGAGCTGTTTTTT.

Only a few counts were recorded for this clonotype. The rearrangement uses TRBV5-8 and TRBJ1-1; no definite D call. In germline, CDR1 is SGHTS, CDR2 YDEGEE. V was pared by 6 bases and J by 11 bases, with 17 bases between. This CDR3 is 12 amino acids long. CDR3 DNA sequence: TGTGCCAGCACCACCCGGGGAGGGTACGCTTTCTTT. The encoded protein is CASTTRGGYAFF.

Written as DNA, the CDR3 is TGTGCCAGCAGCATGACTAGCGGATACACAGATACGCAGTATTTT. Its protein product is CASSMTSGYTDTQYF. The chain links TRBV12-3 or TRBV12-4 to TRBJ2-3; 9 bases are a match to TRBD2. Losses at the gene ends were 6 bases for V and 2 bases for J; bases not matched to a gene: 6. This CDR3 has 15 residues.

The J gene is TRBJ1-2, the V gene TRBV2; TRBD1 might be the D (5 bases). V gave up 8 bases and J gave up 8 bases, with 15 bases separating them. The CDR3 loop spans 12 amino acids. The V gene's germline CDR1 is SNHLY and CDR2 FYNNEI. The CDR3 protein is CASDEGPRGYTF. The CDR3 DNA reads as TGTGCCAGCGACGAGGGGCCTCGGGGCTACACCTTC.

V is TRBV7-9 and J is TRBJ1-2; perhaps TRBD1 as D (6 bases). The V end was cut by 2 bases, the J end by 4 bases, with 11 bases between. The germline gives CDR1 SEHNR, CDR2 FQNEAQ (reference sequence). This CDR3 has 14 residues. CDR3 residues: CASSLRDNSYGYTF. The CDR3, as DNA: TGTGCCAGCAGCTTACGGGACAACTCCTATGGCTACACCTTC.

This clonotype showed up just a few times. The chain is built from TRBV12-3 or TRBV12-4 and TRBJ1-4; 7 bases are shared with TRBD1. V shed 4 bases and J 10 bases; nucleotides not matched to a gene: 3. The CDR3 runs 12 residues. In DNA, the CDR3 is TGTGCCAGCAGTTCCCCAGGGGGAAAACTGTTTTTT. Translation gives CASSSPGGKLFF.